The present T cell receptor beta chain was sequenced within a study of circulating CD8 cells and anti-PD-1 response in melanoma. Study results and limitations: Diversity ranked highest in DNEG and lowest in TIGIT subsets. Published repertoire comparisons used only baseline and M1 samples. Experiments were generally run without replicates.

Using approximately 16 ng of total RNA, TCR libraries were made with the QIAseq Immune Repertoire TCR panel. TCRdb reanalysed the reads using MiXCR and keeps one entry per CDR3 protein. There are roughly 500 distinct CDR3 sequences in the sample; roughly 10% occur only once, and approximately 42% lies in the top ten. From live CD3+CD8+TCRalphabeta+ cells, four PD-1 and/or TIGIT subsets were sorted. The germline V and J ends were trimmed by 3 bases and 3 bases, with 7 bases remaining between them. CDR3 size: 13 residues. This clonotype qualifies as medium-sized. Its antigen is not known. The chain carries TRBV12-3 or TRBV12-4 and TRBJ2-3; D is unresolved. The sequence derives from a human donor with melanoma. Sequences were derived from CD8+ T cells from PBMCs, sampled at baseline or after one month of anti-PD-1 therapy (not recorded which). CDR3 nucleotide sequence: TGTGCCAGCAGTTTTGCCCGAACAGATACGCAGTATTTT. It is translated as CASSFARTDTQYF.